This T cell receptor (beta chain) was obtained from a study of T cells in Graves' hyperthyroidism and ophthalmopathy. Study-wide background: It was at initial diagnosis, before any treatment, that peripheral blood was collected.

Using RNA transcripts as the source, TCR beta CDR3 regions were amplified. The TCR CDR3 was amplified in a first-round RT-PCR using the HTBI primer set. TCRdb reprocessed the multiplex PCR reads via MiXCR and lists one record per CDR3 protein. The repertoire holds 450,000 to 650,000 distinct CDR3 sequences, with roughly 18% as singletons. The CDR3 runs to 17 residues. Between the trimmed V and J ends, which lost 3 bases and 6 bases, there was a span of 23 bases. Germline CDR1 is SNHLY and CDR2 is FYNNEI. The genes are TRBV2 and TRBJ1-2; D not certain. This sequence originates from a woman between 18 and 30 years old with Graves' ophthalmopathy. Source material: blood. The DNA of the CDR3 is TGTGCCAGCAGTGACGATTCGGCAAAGTTAAGGGTGGATGGCTACACCTTC. It encodes CASSDDSAKLRVDGYTF.